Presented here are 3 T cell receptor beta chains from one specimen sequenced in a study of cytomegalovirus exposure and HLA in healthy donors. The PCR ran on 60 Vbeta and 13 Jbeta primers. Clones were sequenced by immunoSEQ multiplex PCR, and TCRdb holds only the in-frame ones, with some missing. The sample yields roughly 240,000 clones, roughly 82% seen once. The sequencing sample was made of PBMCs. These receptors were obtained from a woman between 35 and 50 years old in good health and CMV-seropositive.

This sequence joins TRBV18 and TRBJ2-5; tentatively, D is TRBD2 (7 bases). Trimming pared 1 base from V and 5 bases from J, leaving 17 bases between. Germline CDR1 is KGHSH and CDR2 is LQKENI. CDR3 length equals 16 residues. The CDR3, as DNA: TGTGCCAGCTCACCACGTGCGGGGGCAAATCTTGAGACCCAGTACTTC. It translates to CASSPRAGANLETQYF.

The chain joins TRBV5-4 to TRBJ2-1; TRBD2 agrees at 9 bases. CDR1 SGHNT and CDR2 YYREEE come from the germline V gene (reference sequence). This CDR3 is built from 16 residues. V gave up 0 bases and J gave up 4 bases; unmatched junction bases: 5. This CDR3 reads CASSLGQRGVYNEQFF. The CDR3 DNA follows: TGTGCCAGCAGCTTGGGGCAGCGGGGGGTTTACAATGAGCAGTTCTTC.

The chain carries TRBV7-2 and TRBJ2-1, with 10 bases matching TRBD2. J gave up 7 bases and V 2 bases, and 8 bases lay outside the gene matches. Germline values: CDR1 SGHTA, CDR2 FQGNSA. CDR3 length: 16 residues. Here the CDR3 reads CASSLSTGSGRNEQFF. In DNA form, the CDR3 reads TGTGCCAGCAGCTTAAGTACAGGTAGCGGGAGGAATGAGCAGTTCTTC.